This T cell receptor beta chain was captured in a study of blood T cell repertoires in COVID-19. Study-wide context: Italy, Spain and the United States were the sources of the convalescent and acute COVID-19 samples. T cells, B-cell-depleted T cells, or PBMCs supplied cDNA or gDNA.

In the original processing: Estimation of nucleated cell counts relied on the amplification of reference gene primers. Here immunoSEQ multiplex PCR was the method, and the copy in TCRdb shows in-frame clones only, minus some. Clone size and V and J calls were adopted from that table, with D and trimming inferred from the DNA. There are about 38,000 clones in the sample; 87% occur only once, and 4.7% lies in the top ten. The ends were cut back, 3 bases at V and 5 bases at J, with 16 bases in the middle. Germline V gene data show CDR1 as LNHDA and CDR2 as SQIVND (reference sequence). CDR3 length equals 15 residues. One Seattle source followed patients from active infection through their disease course.

Material for sequencing was peripheral blood. This receptor was identified in a man aged 55 to 69 with COVID-19, enrolled during active disease. The V call is TRBV19, the J call TRBJ1-1; perhaps TRBD1 as D (6 bases). CDR3 sequence: CASSIAGAGLTEAFF. In DNA form, the CDR3 reads TGTGCCAGTAGTATTGCAGGGGCAGGGTTGACTGAAGCTTTCTTT.